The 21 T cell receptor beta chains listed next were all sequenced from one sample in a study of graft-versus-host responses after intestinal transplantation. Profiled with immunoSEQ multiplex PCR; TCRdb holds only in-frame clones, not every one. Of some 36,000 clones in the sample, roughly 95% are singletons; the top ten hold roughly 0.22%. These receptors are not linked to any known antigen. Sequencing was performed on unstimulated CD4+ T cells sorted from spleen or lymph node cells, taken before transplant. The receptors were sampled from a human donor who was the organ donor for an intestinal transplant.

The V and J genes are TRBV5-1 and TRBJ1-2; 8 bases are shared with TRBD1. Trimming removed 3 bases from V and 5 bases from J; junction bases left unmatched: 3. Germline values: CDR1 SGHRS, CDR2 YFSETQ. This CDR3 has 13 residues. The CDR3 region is CASSSTGVYGYTF. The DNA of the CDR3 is TGCGCCAGCAGCTCGACAGGGGTATATGGCTACACCTTC.

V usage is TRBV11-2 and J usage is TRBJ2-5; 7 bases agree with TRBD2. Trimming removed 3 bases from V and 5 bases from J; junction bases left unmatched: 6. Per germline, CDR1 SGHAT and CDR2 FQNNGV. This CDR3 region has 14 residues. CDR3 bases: TGTGCCAGCAGCTTGTCGGGGGGAGGGGAGACCCAGTACTTC. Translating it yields CASSLSGGGETQYF.

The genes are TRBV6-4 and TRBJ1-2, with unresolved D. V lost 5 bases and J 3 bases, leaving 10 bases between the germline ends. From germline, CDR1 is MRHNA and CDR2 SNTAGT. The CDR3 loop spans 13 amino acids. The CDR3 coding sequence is TGTGCCAGCAGTATTGACAACGACTATGGCTACACCTTC. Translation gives CASSIDNDYGYTF.

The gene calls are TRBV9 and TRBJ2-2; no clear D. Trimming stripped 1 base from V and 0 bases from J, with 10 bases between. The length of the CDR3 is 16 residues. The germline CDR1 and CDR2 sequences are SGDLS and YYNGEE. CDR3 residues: CASSVPASANTGELFF. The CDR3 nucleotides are TGTGCCAGCAGCGTACCGGCCAGTGCGAACACCGGGGAGCTGTTTTTT.

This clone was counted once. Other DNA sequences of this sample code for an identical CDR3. CDR3 amino acids: CASSLARYNEQFF. CDR3 bases: TGCGCCAGCAGCTTGGCTCGCTACAATGAGCAGTTCTTC. The chain combines TRBV5-1 with TRBJ2-1; D is undetermined. The CDR3 consists of 13 residues. The V end was cut by 0 bases, the J end by 3 bases, with 4 bases between. CDR1 is SGHRS and CDR2 is YFSETQ in the germline V gene.

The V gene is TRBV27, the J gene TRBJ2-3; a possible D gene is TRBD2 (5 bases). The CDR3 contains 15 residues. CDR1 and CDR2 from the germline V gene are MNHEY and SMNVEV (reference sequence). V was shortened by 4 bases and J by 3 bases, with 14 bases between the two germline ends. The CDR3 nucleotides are TGTGCCAGCAGTTCGGACTTCAACCCGACAGATACGCAGTATTTT. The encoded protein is CASSSDFNPTDTQYF.

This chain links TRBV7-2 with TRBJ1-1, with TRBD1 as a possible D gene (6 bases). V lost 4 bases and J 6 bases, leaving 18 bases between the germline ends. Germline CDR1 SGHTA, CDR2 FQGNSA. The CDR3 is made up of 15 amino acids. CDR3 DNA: TGTGCCAGCAGCTCACAGGGACTGTCTAGCGCTGAAGCTTTCTTT. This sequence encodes CASSSQGLSSAEAFF.

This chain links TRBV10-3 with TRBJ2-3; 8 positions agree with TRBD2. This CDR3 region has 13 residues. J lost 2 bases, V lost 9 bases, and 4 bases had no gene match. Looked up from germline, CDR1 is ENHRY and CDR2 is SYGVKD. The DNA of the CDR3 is TGTGCCATAGGCGGGAGGTTCACAGATACGCAGTATTTT. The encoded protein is CAIGGRFTDTQYF.

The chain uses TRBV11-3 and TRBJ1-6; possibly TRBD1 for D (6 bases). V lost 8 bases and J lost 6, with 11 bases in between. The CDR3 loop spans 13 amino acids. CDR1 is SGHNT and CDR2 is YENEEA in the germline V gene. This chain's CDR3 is CASGRGGNSPLHF. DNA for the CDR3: TGTGCCAGCGGCAGGGGAGGTAATTCACCCCTCCACTTT. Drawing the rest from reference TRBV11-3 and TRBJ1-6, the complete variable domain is EAGVVQSPRYKIIEKKQPVAFWCNPISGHNTLYWYLQNLGQGPELLIRYENEEAVDDSQLPKDRFSAERLKGVDSTLKIQPAELGDSAVYLCASGRGGNSPLHFGNGTRLTVT.

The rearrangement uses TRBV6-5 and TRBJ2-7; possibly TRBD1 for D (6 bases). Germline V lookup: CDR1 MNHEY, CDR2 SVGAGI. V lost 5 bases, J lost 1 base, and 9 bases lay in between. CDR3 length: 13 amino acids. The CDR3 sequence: CASSIGGSYEQYF. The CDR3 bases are TGTGCCAGCAGTATAGGGGGATCCTACGAGCAGTACTTC.

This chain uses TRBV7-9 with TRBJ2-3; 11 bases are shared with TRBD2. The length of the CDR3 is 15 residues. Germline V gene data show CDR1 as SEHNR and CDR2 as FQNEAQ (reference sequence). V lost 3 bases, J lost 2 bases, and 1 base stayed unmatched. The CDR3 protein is CASSLTSGATDTQYF. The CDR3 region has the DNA TGTGCCAGCAGCTTGACTAGCGGGGCCACAGATACGCAGTATTTT. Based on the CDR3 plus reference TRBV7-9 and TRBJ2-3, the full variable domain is DTGVSQNPRHKITKRGQNVTFRCDPISEHNRLYWYRQTLGQGPEFLTYFQNEAQLEKSRLLSDRFSAERPKGSFSTLEIQRTEQGDSAMYLCASSLTSGATDTQYFGPGTRLTVL.

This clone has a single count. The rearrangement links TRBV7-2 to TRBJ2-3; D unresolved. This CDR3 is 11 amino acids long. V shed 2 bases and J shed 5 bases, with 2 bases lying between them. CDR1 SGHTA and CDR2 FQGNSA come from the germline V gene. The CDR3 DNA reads TGTGCCAGCAGCTTACTAGATACGCAGTATTTT. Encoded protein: CASSLLDTQYF.

For the CDR3, the DNA is TGTGCCAGCAGTTTCCTGCGTTCCTACAATGAGCAGTTCTTC. Its protein product is CASSFLRSYNEQFF. The chain links TRBV28 to TRBJ2-1, with D unclear. CDR3 length: 14 amino acids. The V end was cut by 3 bases, the J end by 1 base, with 7 bases between. Germline assignment: CDR1 MDHEN and CDR2 SYDVKM.

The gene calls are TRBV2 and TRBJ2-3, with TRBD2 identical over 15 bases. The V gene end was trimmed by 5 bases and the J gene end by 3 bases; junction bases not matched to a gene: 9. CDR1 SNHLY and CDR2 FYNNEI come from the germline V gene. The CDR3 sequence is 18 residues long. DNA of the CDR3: TGTGCCAGCAGTAAAATGGGACTAGCGGGGGGTTGGACAGATACGCAGTATTTT. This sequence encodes CASSKMGLAGGWTDTQYF.

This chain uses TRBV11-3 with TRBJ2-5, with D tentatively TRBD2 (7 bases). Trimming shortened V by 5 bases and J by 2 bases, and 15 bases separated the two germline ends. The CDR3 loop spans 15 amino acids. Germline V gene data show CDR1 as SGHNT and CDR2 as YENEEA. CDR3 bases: TGTGCCAGCAGCCTGATACAGGGAGGGCAAGAGACCCAGTACTTC. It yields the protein CASSLIQGGQETQYF.

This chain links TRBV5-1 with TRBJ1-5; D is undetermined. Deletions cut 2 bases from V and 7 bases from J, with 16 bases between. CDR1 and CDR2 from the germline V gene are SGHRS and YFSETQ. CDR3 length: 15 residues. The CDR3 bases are TGCGCCAGCAGCTTCCCTGCGGGCAGGTCCCAGCCCCAGCATTTT. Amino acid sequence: CASSFPAGRSQPQHF. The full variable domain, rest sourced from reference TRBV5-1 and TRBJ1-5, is KAGVTQTPRYLIKTRGQQVTLSCSPISGHRSVSWYQQTPGQGLQFLFEYFSETQRNKGNFPGRFSGRQFSNSRSEMNVSTLELGDSALYLCASSFPAGRSQPQHFGDGTRLSIL.

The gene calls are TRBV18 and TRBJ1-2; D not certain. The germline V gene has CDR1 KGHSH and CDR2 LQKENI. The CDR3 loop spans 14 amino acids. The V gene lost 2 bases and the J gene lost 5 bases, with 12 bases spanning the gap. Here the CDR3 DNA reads TGTGCCAGCTCACCAGAGGGCATAGGATATGGCTACACCTTC. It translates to CASSPEGIGYGYTF.

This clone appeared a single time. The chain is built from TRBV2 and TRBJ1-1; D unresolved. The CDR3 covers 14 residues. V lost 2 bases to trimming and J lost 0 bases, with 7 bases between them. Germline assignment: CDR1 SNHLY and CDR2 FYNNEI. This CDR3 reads CASSEQVLNTEAFF. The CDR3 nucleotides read TGTGCCAGCAGTGAACAGGTCCTGAACACTGAAGCTTTCTTT.

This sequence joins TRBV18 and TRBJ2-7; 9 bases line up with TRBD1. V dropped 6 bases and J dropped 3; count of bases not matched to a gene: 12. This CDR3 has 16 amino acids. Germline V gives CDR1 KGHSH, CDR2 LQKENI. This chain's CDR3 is CASSPPTGTGIYEQYF. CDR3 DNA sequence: TGTGCCAGCTCTCCTCCGACCGGGACAGGGATCTACGAGCAGTACTTC.

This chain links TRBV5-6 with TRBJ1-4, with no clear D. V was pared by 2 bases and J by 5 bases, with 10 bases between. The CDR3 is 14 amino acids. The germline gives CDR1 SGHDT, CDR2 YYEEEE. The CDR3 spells CASSFGGVNEKLFF. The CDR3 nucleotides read TGTGCCAGCAGCTTCGGCGGAGTAAATGAAAAACTGTTTTTT.

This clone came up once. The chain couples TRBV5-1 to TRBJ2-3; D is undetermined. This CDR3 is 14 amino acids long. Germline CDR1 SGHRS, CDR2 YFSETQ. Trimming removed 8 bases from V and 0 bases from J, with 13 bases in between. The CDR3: CASKTMPSTDTQYF. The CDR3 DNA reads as TGCGCCAGTAAAACGATGCCTAGCACAGATACGCAGTATTTT.